This T cell receptor beta chain was sequenced for a study of T cells after yellow fever vaccination. General study results and limits: Clonotypes appearing in both CD4 and CD8 compartments existed, and their share was small. Researchers report a weaker secondary response that nonetheless peaked faster, day 5 versus 15. Post-booster repertoires again held most primary-vaccination clones (roughly 95% CD4, 85% to 90% CD8).

TCRdb used MiXCR to reprocess the 5' RACE reads, holding one entry per CDR3 protein. The repertoire consists of about 320,000 distinct CDR3 sequences, with about 4.5% occurring once and the leading ten covering around 19%. This clonotype has a count of ten or more. Its target is unknown. Germline V gives CDR1 SEHNR, CDR2 FQNEAQ (reference sequence). The CDR3 length is 17 residues. V lost 5 bases to trimming and J lost 1 base, with 19 bases between them. The clonotype was recovered from a man in his late teens or twenties who received the YFV17D yellow fever vaccine. The rearrangement uses TRBV7-9 and TRBJ2-3, with D perhaps TRBD2 (6 bases). This sample comprised PBMCs, obtained 15 days after the yellow fever booster vaccination. The CDR3 nucleotides are TGTGCCAGCAGCCCCTATGGGACTCCCCACGGCACAGATACGCAGTATTTT. Translation gives CASSPYGTPHGTDTQYF.